The source of this T cell receptor (beta chain) is a study of blood T cell repertoires in COVID-19. Study summary: Acute and convalescent COVID-19 samples came from the United States, Italy and Spain. PBMCs, B-cell-depleted T cells, or T cells were the source of the cDNA or gDNA that made up the material.

Source study methods: The assay estimated nucleated cells by amplifying reference gene primers. Sequencing was performed with immunoSEQ multiplex PCR; in TCRdb, only in-frame clones are kept and a portion is missing. The V and J calls and clone size are taken from that table; D and trimming were inferred from the DNA. The sample gives about 230,000 clones, 80% to 85% of which show up once; under 30% is in the top ten. Germline CDR1 is SEHNR and CDR2 is FQNEAQ (reference sequence). Deletions cut 6 bases from V and 6 bases from J, with 30 bases between. The CDR3 has 18 residues. The sequenced sample was peripheral blood. V and J are TRBV7-9 and TRBJ2-7; D is perhaps TRBD2 (6 bases). The clonotype was recovered from a man aged 40-49 years with acute or convalescent COVID-19. This chain's CDR3 is CASRHIDIRDSPPGEQYF. For the CDR3, the DNA is TGTGCCAGCAGACATATTGATATCCGGGACTCGCCCCCCGGCGAGCAGTACTTC.